This T cell receptor beta chain derives from a study of T cell responses to AZD1222 COVID-19 vaccine. TCRdb's copy holds only in-frame clones and misses some; the assay was immunoSEQ multiplex PCR. The data show approximately 130,000 clones, roughly 93% seen once. The CDR3 loop spans 15 amino acids. The input for sequencing was peripheral blood, taken on day 0 of AZD1222 vaccination. This clonotype originated in an adult in good health. The chain is built from TRBV21-1 and TRBJ1-3; TRBD1, as called in the table, went unchecked against the DNA. TRBV21-1 constitutes a pseudogene. The CDR3 nucleotides are TGTGCCAGCAGCAAACAGGGGCCGTCTGGAAACACCATATATTTT. This codes for CASSKQGPSGNTIYF.